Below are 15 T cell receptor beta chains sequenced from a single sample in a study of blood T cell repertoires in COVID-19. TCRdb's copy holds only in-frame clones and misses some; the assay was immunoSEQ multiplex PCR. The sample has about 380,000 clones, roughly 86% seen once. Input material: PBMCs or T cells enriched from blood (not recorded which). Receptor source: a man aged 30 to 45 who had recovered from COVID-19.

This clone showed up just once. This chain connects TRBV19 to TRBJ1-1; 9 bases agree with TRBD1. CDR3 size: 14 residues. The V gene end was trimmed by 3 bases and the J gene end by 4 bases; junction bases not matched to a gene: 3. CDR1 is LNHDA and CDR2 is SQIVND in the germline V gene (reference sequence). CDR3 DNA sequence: TGTGCCAGTAGTATCGTACAGGGGGCCACTGAAGCTTTCTTT. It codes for CASSIVQGATEAFF. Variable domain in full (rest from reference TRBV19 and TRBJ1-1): DGGITQSPKYLFRKEGQNVTLSCEQNLNHDAMYWYRQDPGQGLRLIYYSQIVNDFQKGDIAEGYSVSREKKESFPLTVTSAQKNPTAFYLCASSIVQGATEAFFGQGTRLTVV.

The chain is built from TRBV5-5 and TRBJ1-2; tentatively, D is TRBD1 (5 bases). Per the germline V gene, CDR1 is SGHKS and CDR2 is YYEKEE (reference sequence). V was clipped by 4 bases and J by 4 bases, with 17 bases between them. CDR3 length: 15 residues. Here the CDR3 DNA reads TGTGCCAGCAGCCCAGAGGAGGGGCGTAGCTATGGCTACACCTTC. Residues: CASSPEEGRSYGYTF.

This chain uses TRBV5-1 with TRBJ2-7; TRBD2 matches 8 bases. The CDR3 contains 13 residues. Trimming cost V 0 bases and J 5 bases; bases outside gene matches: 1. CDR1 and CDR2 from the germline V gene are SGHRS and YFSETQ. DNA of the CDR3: TGCGCCAGCAGCTTGGGGCGGGGGGACGAGCAGTACTTC. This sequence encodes CASSLGRGDEQYF. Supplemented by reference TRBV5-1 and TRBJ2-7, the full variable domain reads KAGVTQTPRYLIKTRGQQVTLSCSPISGHRSVSWYQQTPGQGLQFLFEYFSETQRNKGNFPGRFSGRQFSNSRSEMNVSTLELGDSALYLCASSLGRGDEQYFGPGTRLTVT.

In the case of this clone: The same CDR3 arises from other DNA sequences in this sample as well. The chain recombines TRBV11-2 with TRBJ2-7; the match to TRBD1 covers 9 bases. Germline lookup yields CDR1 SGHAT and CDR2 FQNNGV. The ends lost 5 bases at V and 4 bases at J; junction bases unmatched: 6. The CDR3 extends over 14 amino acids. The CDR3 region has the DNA TGTGCCAGCAGCCCCGGGACAGGGTCTTACGAGCAGTACTTC. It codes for CASSPGTGSYEQYF.

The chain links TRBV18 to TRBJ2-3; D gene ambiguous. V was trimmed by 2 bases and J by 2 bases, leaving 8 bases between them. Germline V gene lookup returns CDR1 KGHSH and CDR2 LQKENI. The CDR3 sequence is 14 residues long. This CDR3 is CASSPLPNTDTQYF. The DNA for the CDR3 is TGTGCCAGCTCACCATTGCCTAACACAGATACGCAGTATTTT.

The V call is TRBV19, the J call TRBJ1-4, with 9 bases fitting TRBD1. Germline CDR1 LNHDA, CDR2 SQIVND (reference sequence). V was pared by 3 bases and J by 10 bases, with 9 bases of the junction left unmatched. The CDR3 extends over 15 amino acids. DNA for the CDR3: TGTGCCAGTAGTATTAACACAGGGGGCCTCGGAAAACTGTTTTTT. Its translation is CASSINTGGLGKLFF.

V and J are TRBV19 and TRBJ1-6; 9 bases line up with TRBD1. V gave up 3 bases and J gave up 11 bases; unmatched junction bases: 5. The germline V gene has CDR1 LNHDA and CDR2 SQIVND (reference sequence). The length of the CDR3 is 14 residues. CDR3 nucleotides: TGTGCCAGTAGTATTACAGGGGGCAAAACACCCCTCCACTTT. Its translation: CASSITGGKTPLHF.

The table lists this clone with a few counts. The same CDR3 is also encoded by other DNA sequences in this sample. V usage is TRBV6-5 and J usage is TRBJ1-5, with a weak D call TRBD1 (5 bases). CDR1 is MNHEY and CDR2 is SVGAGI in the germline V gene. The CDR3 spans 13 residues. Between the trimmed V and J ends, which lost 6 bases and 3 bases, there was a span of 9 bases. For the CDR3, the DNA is TGTGCCAGCAGACAGGTTAACAATCAGCCCCAGCATTTT. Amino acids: CASRQVNNQPQHF.

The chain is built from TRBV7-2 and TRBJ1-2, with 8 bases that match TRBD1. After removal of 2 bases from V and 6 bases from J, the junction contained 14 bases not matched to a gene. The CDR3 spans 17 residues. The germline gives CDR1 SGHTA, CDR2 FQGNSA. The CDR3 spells CASSLLSSVGTGHGYTF. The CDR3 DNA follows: TGTGCCAGCAGCTTATTAAGTTCGGTGGGGACAGGACATGGCTACACCTTC.

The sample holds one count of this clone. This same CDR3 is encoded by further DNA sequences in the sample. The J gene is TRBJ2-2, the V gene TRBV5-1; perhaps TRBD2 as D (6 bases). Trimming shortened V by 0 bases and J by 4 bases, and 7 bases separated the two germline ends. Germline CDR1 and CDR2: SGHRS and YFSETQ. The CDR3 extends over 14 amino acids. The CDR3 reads CASSLAGGTGELFF. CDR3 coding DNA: TGCGCCAGCAGCTTGGCCGGGGGCACCGGGGAGCTGTTTTTT.

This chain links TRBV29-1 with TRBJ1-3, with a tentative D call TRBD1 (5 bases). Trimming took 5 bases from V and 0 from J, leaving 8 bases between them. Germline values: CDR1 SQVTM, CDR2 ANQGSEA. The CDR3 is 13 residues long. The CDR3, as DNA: TGCAGCGTTCAGACAGACTCTGGAAACACCATATATTTT. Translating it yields CSVQTDSGNTIYF.

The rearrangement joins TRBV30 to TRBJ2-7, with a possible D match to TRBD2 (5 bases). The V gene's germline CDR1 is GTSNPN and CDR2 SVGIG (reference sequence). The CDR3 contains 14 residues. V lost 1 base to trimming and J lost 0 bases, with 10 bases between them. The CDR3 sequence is CAWSEDGVSYEQYF. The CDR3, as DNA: TGTGCCTGGAGTGAGGACGGGGTCTCCTACGAGCAGTACTTC. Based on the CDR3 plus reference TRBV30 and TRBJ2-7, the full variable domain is SQTIHQWPATLVQPVGSPLSLECTVEGTSNPNLYWYRQAAGRGLQLLFYSVGIGQISSEVPQNLSASRPQDRQFILSSKKLLLSDSGFYLCAWSEDGVSYEQYFGPGTRLTVT.

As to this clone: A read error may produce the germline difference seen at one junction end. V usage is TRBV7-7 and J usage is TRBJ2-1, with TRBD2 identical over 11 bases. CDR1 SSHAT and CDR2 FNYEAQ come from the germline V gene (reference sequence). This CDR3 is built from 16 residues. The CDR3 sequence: CASSPQLAGDYNEQFF. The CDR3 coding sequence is TGTGCTAGCAGCCCACAACTAGCGGGGGACTACAATGAGCAGTTCTTC.

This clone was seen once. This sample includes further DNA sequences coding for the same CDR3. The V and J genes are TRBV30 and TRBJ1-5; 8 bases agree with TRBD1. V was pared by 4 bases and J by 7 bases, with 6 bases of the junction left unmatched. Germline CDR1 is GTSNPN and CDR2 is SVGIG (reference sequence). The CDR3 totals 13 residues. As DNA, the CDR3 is TGTGCCTGGACCGGACAGGGCGGGCAGCCCCAGCATTTT. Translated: CAWTGQGGQPQHF.

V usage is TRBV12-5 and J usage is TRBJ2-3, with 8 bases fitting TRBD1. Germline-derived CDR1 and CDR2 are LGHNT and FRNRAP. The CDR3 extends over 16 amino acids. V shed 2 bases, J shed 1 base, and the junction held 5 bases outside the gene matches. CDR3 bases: TGTGCTAGTGGTTTGTCAAAGACAGGGGGCACAGATACGCAGTATTTT. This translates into CASGLSKTGGTDTQYF.